What follows describes a single T cell receptor (beta chain). In the original processing: Quantification of nucleated cells was approximated via reference gene primer amplification. The method was immunoSEQ multiplex PCR; TCRdb's version includes in-frame clones alone and lacks a portion of them. V and J calls and clone size are as listed in that table; D and trimming were resolved from the DNA. Altogether 20,000 or so clones are present, around nine tenths being singletons, with the ten largest covering roughly a sixth. These data belong to a study of blood T cell repertoires in COVID-19. At the level of the study: The origin of the acute and convalescent COVID-19 samples was the United States, Italy and Spain. T cells, B-cell-depleted T cells, or PBMCs supplied cDNA or gDNA.

The germline gives CDR1 LGHDT, CDR2 YNNKEL (reference sequence). The CDR3 is 15 amino acids. V was clipped by 4 bases and J by 8 bases; unmatched bases: 7. The V gene is TRBV3-1 (or the pseudogene TRBV3-2), the J gene TRBJ1-6; 8 positions agree with TRBD1. The sample taken for sequencing was peripheral blood. The sequence came from a human donor with acute or convalescent COVID-19. The donor label of this sample is uncertain. CDR3 amino acids: CASSPPDRVDSPLHF. The CDR3 DNA is TGTGCCAGCAGCCCCCCGGACAGGGTTGATTCACCCCTCCACTTT.